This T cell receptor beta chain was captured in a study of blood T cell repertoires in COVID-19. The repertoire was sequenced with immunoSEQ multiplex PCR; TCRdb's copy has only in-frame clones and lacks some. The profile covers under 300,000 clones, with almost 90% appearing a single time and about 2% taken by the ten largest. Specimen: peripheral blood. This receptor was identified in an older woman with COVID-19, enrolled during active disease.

CDR3 nucleotides: TGTGCCAGTAGTATAGTTGGTGTCGGTTCCAGGGGGACCCAGTACTTC. It translates to CASSIVGVGSRGTQYF. The gene calls are TRBV19 and TRBJ2-5, with D perhaps matching TRBD1 (6 bases). Germline CDR1 and CDR2: LNHDA and SQIVND (reference sequence). The germline V and J ends were trimmed by 1 base and 7 bases, with 19 bases remaining between them. There are 16 residues in the CDR3.